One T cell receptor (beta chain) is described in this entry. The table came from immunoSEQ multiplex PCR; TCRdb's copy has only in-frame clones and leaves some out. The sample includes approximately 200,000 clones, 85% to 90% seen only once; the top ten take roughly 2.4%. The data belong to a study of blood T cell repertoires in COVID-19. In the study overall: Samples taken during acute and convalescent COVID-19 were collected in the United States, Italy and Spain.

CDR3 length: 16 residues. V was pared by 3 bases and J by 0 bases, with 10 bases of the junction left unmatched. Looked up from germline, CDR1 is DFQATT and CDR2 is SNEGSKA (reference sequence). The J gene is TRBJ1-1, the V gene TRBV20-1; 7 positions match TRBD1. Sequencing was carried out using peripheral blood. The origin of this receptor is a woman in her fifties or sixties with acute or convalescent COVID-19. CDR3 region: CSASTGTAAMNTEAFF. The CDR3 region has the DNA TGCAGTGCTAGTACCGGGACAGCTGCTATGAACACTGAAGCTTTCTTT.